This entry lists 18 T cell receptor beta chains sequenced from one sample in a study of OX40 agonist ivuxolimab in advanced cancers. The protocol was immunoSEQ multiplex PCR, while the TCRdb copy is restricted to in-frame clones and leaves out a portion. This table holds more than 85,000 clones, around nine tenths found once. The source was CD4+ or CD8+ T cells sorted from blood, collected in a trial of the OX40 agonist ivuxolimab. The receptors derive from an adult with an advanced solid tumor such as melanoma, head and neck, liver or kidney cancer.

This chain connects TRBV7-3 to TRBJ2-3; D not certain. CDR3 length: 15 amino acids. The V gene's germline CDR1 is SGHTA and CDR2 FQGTGA. V gave up 2 bases and J gave up 2 bases, with 11 bases separating them. The chain's CDR3 is CASSLGLAVTDTQYF. In nucleotides, the CDR3 is TGTGCCAGCAGCTTAGGGCTGGCGGTCACAGATACGCAGTATTTT.

V usage is TRBV28 and J usage is TRBJ2-2, with TRBD2 matching 9 bases. The CDR3 runs to 15 residues. The V gene's germline CDR1 is MDHEN and CDR2 SYDVKM. The junction had 6 bases not matched to a gene; V was cut back by 5 bases and J by 5 bases. CDR3: CASSRGGARTGELFF. CDR3 in DNA: TGTGCCAGCAGTCGCGGGGGGGCGCGAACCGGGGAGCTGTTTTTT. The full variable domain, rest sourced from reference TRBV28 and TRBJ2-2, is DVKVTQSSRYLVKRTGEKVFLECVQDMDHENMFWYRQDPGLGLRLIYFSYDVKMKEKGDIPEGYSVSREKKERFSLILESASTNQTSMYLCASSRGGARTGELFFGEGSRLTVL.

This chain uses TRBV7-8 with TRBJ2-2; D may be TRBD1 (6 bases). V lost 2 bases, J lost 6 bases, and 10 bases lay in between. Germline values: CDR1 SGHVS, CDR2 FQNEAQ. CDR3 length: 14 residues. The CDR3 is CASSLRSGAGELFF. The CDR3 coding sequence is TGTGCCAGCAGCTTACGTTCAGGGGCCGGGGAGCTGTTTTTT.

The genes are TRBV27 and TRBJ1-1; TRBD1 might be the D (5 bases). Germline V gene sequence: CDR1 MNHEY, CDR2 SMNVEV (reference sequence). This CDR3 has 15 amino acids. V shed 7 bases and J shed 3 bases, with 18 bases lying between them. DNA of the CDR3: TGTGCCAGCAAGGGCAGGGAAAAATGGTACACTGAAGCTTTCTTT. Amino acids: CASKGREKWYTEAFF.

V usage is TRBV5-1 and J usage is TRBJ2-5; D call uncertain. In germline, CDR1 is SGHRS, CDR2 YFSETQ. There are 16 residues in the CDR3. Trimming took off 0 bases at V and 1 base at J, with 13 bases between the two ends. The CDR3 bases are TGCGCCAGCAGCTTGGGACCACAGACGACCCAAGAGACCCAGTACTTC. Its translation: CASSLGPQTTQETQYF.

The chain combines TRBV6-5 with TRBJ1-1; 10 bases match TRBD1. This CDR3 has 15 residues. V shed 4 bases, J shed 6 bases, and the junction held 8 bases outside the gene matches. Germline lookup yields CDR1 MNHEY and CDR2 SVGAGI. The CDR3, as DNA: TGTGCCAGCAGTTTGACGGACAGGGGGGAGGCTGAAGCTTTCTTT. Its translation: CASSLTDRGEAEAFF.

This rearrangement joins TRBV4-2 to TRBJ2-3; 8 bases fit TRBD2. The CDR3 is 17 residues long. V lost 4 bases, J lost 2 bases, and 11 bases stayed unmatched. CDR1 is LGHNA and CDR2 is YNFKEQ in the germline V gene. The CDR3 DNA sequence: TGTGCCAGCAGCCCACGAGCTAGCGGGTATTACACAGATACGCAGTATTTT. Translating gives CASSPRASGYYTDTQYF.

Concerning this clone: The same CDR3 is also encoded by other DNA sequences in this sample. V is TRBV7-2 and J is TRBJ1-1, with D possibly matching TRBD1 (6 bases). The CDR3 extends over 15 amino acids. V lost 0 bases and J 0 bases, leaving 8 bases between the germline ends. CDR1 and CDR2 (germline): SGHTA, FQGNSA. CDR3 coding DNA: TGTGCCAGCAGCTTAGCGACAGGAGTGAACACTGAAGCTTTCTTT. Protein sequence: CASSLATGVNTEAFF.

The rearrangement joins TRBV18 to TRBJ2-3; weak D call: TRBD2 (5 bases). CDR1 and CDR2 from the germline V gene are KGHSH and LQKENI. The V and J ends lost 2 bases and 4 bases respectively, with 10 bases between them. The CDR3 sequence is 14 residues long. The CDR3 bases are TGTGCCAGCTCACCAAGAGGGTATGCAGATACGCAGTATTTT. It specifies CASSPRGYADTQYF.

On this clone itself: Other DNA sequences from this sample encode an identical CDR3 as well. The chain employs TRBV18 and TRBJ2-1; D may correspond to TRBD1 or TRBD2 (7 bases each). CDR1 KGHSH and CDR2 LQKENI come from the germline V gene. V was shortened by 1 base and J by 4 bases, with 11 bases between the two germline ends. This CDR3 has 15 amino acids. The CDR3 DNA follows: TGTGCCAGCTCACCACGGCAGGGGGGGTACAATGAGCAGTTCTTC. It translates to CASSPRQGGYNEQFF.

The V gene is TRBV7-9, the J gene TRBJ1-4; D possibly corresponds to TRBD1 (5 bases). V lost 1 base and J 8 bases, leaving 17 bases between the germline ends. This CDR3 has 16 amino acids. Germline V gene data show CDR1 as SEHNR and CDR2 as FQNEAQ (reference sequence). The CDR3 is CASSLDTGTAGEKLFF. In nucleotides, the CDR3 is TGTGCCAGCAGCTTAGATACCGGGACCGCTGGGGAAAAACTGTTTTTT. The full variable domain, rest sourced from reference TRBV7-9 and TRBJ1-4, is DTGVSQNPRHKITKRGQNVTFRCDPISEHNRLYWYRQTLGQGPEFLTYFQNEAQLEKSRLLSDRFSAERPKGSFSTLEIQRTEQGDSAMYLCASSLDTGTAGEKLFFGSGTQLSVL.

The chain links TRBV9 to TRBJ2-1, with a possible D match to TRBD2 (6 bases). CDR1 and CDR2 (germline): SGDLS, YYNGEE. Trimming stripped 0 bases from V and 2 bases from J, with 9 bases between. CDR3 length equals 15 residues. CDR3 protein: CASSVGGITYNEQFF. The CDR3 DNA reads as TGTGCCAGCAGCGTAGGCGGGATCACCTACAATGAGCAGTTCTTC.

The CDR3 is CASSRTDPNGYTF. CDR3 sequence (DNA): TGCGCCAGCAGCAGGACAGACCCTAATGGCTACACCTTC. The chain links TRBV5-1 to TRBJ1-2, with TRBD1 as a possible D gene (6 bases). The ends were cut back, 4 bases at V and 6 bases at J, with 13 bases in the middle. The CDR3 consists of 13 residues. Per germline, CDR1 SGHRS and CDR2 YFSETQ.

This chain links TRBV7-9 with TRBJ1-5, with 9 nucleotides matching TRBD1. This CDR3 contains 14 residues. V lost 5 bases and J lost 4; bases outside the gene matches: 3. From germline, CDR1 is SEHNR and CDR2 FQNEAQ (reference sequence). The CDR3 sequence: CASSLDRGNQPQHF. In nucleotides, the CDR3 is TGTGCCAGCAGCCTGGACAGGGGAAATCAGCCCCAGCATTTT.

The V gene is TRBV25-1, the J gene TRBJ2-7; D is uncertain. Trimming took off 7 bases at V and 0 bases at J, with 13 bases between the two ends. CDR3 size: 14 residues. Germline CDR1 and CDR2: MGHDK and SYGVNS. The CDR3 DNA is TGTGCCAGCACCCTATCGGCGGACTCCTACGAGCAGTACTTC. Protein product: CASTLSADSYEQYF.

J is TRBJ1-4 and V is TRBV28; D is possibly TRBD1 (5 bases). The CDR3 is made up of 17 amino acids. Deletions cut 6 bases from V and 5 bases from J, with 22 bases between. Germline-derived CDR1 and CDR2 are MDHEN and SYDVKM. The CDR3 here is CASSQTPGKSANEKLFF. The DNA of the CDR3 is TGTGCCAGCAGCCAAACCCCAGGGAAATCAGCAAATGAAAAACTGTTTTTT.

This chain joins TRBV11-3 and TRBJ2-5, with a possible D match to TRBD1 (6 bases). This CDR3 has 15 amino acids. Trimming stripped 1 base from V and 4 bases from J, with 13 bases between. CDR1 is SGHNT, CDR2 YENEEA, per germline. CDR3 DNA: TGTGCCAGCAGCTTAGGATTGGGGGCTCGAGAGACCCAGTACTTC. Translated: CASSLGLGARETQYF. Supplemented by reference TRBV11-3 and TRBJ2-5, the full variable domain reads EAGVVQSPRYKIIEKKQPVAFWCNPISGHNTLYWYLQNLGQGPELLIRYENEEAVDDSQLPKDRFSAERLKGVDSTLKIQPAELGDSAVYLCASSLGLGARETQYFGPGTRLLVL.

The rearrangement joins TRBV6-6 to TRBJ1-1; no reliable D call. V was trimmed by 0 bases and J by 7 bases, leaving 9 bases between them. CDR3 length: 13 residues. The germline CDR1 and CDR2 sequences are MNHNY and SVGAGI (reference sequence). CDR3 loop: CASSYSGGNEAFF. CDR3 nucleotide sequence: TGTGCCAGCAGTTACTCAGGAGGGAATGAAGCTTTCTTT.